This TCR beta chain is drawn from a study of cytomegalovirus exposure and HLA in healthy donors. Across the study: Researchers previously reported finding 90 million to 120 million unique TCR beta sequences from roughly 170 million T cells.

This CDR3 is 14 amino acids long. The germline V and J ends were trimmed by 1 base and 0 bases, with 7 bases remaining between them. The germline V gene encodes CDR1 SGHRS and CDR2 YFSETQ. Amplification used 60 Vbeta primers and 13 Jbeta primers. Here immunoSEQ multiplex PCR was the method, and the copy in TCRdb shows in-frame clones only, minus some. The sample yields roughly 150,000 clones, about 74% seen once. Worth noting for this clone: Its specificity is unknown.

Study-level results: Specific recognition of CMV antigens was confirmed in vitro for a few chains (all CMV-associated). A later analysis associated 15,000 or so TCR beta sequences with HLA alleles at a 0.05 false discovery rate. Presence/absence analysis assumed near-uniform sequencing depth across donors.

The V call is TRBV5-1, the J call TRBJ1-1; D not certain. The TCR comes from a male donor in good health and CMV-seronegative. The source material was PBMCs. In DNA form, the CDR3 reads TGCGCCAGCAGCTTGAGTACGGTGAACACTGAAGCTTTCTTT. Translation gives CASSLSTVNTEAFF.